The 8 T cell receptor beta chains listed next were all sequenced from one sample in a study of blood T cell repertoires in COVID-19. Profiling relied on immunoSEQ multiplex PCR, and the TCRdb table lists in-frame clones only, not all of them. The sample records fewer than 200,000 clones, approximately 83% being singletons. The sample taken for sequencing was peripheral blood. These receptors originate from a human donor in a cohort sampled during active COVID-19.

This clone was seen a handful of times. V usage is TRBV19 and J usage is TRBJ2-7; TRBD2 matches 9 bases. Germline V gives CDR1 LNHDA, CDR2 SQIVND (reference sequence). The ends lost 5 bases at V and 4 bases at J; junction bases unmatched: 6. CDR3 length equals 14 residues. CDR3 in DNA: TGTGCCAGTAGTTCGGTAGCGGGAGTATACGAGCAGTACTTC. Its protein product is CASSSVAGVYEQYF.

The rearrangement uses TRBV19 and TRBJ1-5; 7 bases line up with TRBD1. The CDR3 runs to 14 residues. Germline CDR1 is LNHDA and CDR2 is SQIVND (reference sequence). Trimming took 4 bases from V and 2 from J; bases not matched to a gene: 2. CDR3 in DNA: TGTGCCAGTAGTAACAGGGGTGGCAATCAGCCCCAGCATTTT. Its protein is CASSNRGGNQPQHF. The whole variable domain, filled in from reference TRBV19 and TRBJ1-5, reads DGGITQSPKYLFRKEGQNVTLSCEQNLNHDAMYWYRQDPGQGLRLIYYSQIVNDFQKGDIAEGYSVSREKKESFPLTVTSAQKNPTAFYLCASSNRGGNQPQHFGDGTRLSIL.

The chain joins TRBV7-2 to TRBJ1-5; 10 nucleotides align to TRBD1. Losses at the gene ends were 5 bases for V and 6 bases for J; bases not matched to a gene: 7. Per germline, CDR1 SGHTA and CDR2 FQGNSA. The CDR3 totals 15 residues. The CDR3 sequence: CASSTRQGAGQPQHF. The CDR3 bases are TGTGCCAGCAGCACACGACAGGGGGCGGGTCAGCCCCAGCATTTT. The complete variable domain, with remaining parts taken from reference TRBV7-2 and TRBJ1-5, reads GAGVSQSPSNKVTEKGKDVELRCDPISGHTALYWYRQSLGQGLEFLIYFQGNSAPDKSGLPSDRFSAERTGGSVSTLTIQRTQQEDSAVYLCASSTRQGAGQPQHFGDGTRLSIL.

The chain uses TRBV9 and TRBJ2-7; 7 bases map to TRBD1. This CDR3 is 14 amino acids long. Per germline, CDR1 SGDLS and CDR2 YYNGEE. V shed 4 bases, J shed 2 bases, and the junction held 6 bases outside the gene matches. The CDR3 coding sequence is TGTGCCAGCAGCCTGACGACAGGGACCTACGAGCAGTACTTC. Amino acids: CASSLTTGTYEQYF.

This chain's CDR3 is CASSQGFGQGTHQPQHF. CDR3 coding DNA: TGCGCCAGCAGCCAAGGATTTGGACAGGGGACTCATCAGCCCCAGCATTTT. The chain joins TRBV4-3 to TRBJ1-5; TRBD1 aligns across 9 bases. The V and J ends lost 1 base and 5 bases, in that order; junction bases with no gene match: 9. This CDR3 is built from 17 residues. Germline V CDR1 and CDR2: LGHNA, YSLEER.

The V gene is TRBV9, the J gene TRBJ2-7; 9 nucleotides match TRBD1. Germline CDR1 is SGDLS and CDR2 is YYNGEE. This CDR3 has 16 amino acids. V gave up 3 bases and J gave up 4 bases; unmatched junction bases: 11. In nucleotides, the CDR3 is TGTGCCAGCAGCGAGGGACAGGGTAAATTTGGGTACGAGCAGTACTTC. Amino acid sequence: CASSEGQGKFGYEQYF.

The V and J genes are TRBV5-4 and TRBJ1-3; no clear D gene. CDR1 SGHNT and CDR2 YYREEE come from the germline V gene (reference sequence). Trimming took off 4 bases at V and 2 bases at J, with 4 bases between the two ends. This CDR3 has 12 residues. The CDR3 is CASSKPGNTIYF. CDR3 coding DNA: TGTGCCAGCAGCAAGCCTGGAAACACCATATATTTT.

The chain couples TRBV5-6 to TRBJ2-1; TRBD2 agrees at 14 bases. Germline assignment: CDR1 SGHDT and CDR2 YYEEEE. This CDR3 spans 17 amino acids. V lost 5 bases to trimming and J lost 2 bases; unmatched junction nucleotides: 6. The CDR3 is CASRTRLAGGPYNEQFF. CDR3 nucleotide sequence: TGTGCCAGCAGGACCCGACTAGCGGGGGGGCCCTACAATGAGCAGTTCTTC.